This entry lists 5 T cell receptor beta chains sequenced from one sample in a study of blood T cell repertoires in COVID-19. Sequencing was performed with immunoSEQ multiplex PCR; in TCRdb, only in-frame clones are kept and a portion is missing. The profile shows some 270,000 clones, approximately 88% of them singletons. What was sequenced was peripheral blood. The receptors shown here come from a man aged 45-60 years with acute or convalescent COVID-19.

The chain recombines TRBV2 with TRBJ2-6; D is undetermined. Between the trimmed V and J ends, which lost 5 bases and 0 bases, there was a span of 14 bases. This CDR3 region has 17 residues. Germline V gives CDR1 SNHLY, CDR2 FYNNEI. The DNA of the CDR3 is TGTGCCAGCAGTCTCTCACCTAGTGTCTCTGGGGCCAACGTCCTGACTTTC. Its translation: CASSLSPSVSGANVLTF. The variable domain in full, with the rest retrieved from reference TRBV2 and TRBJ2-6, is EPEVTQTPSHQVTQMGQEVILRCVPISNHLYFYWYRQILGQKVEFLVSFYNNEISEKSEIFDDQFSVERPDGSNFTLKIRSTKLEDSAMYFCASSLSPSVSGANVLTFGAGSRLTVL.

V usage is TRBV29-1 and J usage is TRBJ2-1; 14 bases are a match to TRBD2. Trimming at V came to 2 bases and at J to 7 bases, leaving 1 base not matched to a gene. The CDR3 extends over 14 amino acids. Germline V CDR1 and CDR2: SQVTM, ANQGSEA. The CDR3 region has the DNA TGCAGCGTTGAACGACTAGCGGGGGGGAATGAGCAGTTCTTC. Residues: CSVERLAGGNEQFF.

The CDR3 DNA reads as TGTGCCAGCAAGGAGACCGCTATGAACACTGAAGCTTTCTTT. As protein: CASKETAMNTEAFF. This rearrangement joins TRBV7-2 to TRBJ1-1; unclear D gene. Looked up from germline, CDR1 is SGHTA and CDR2 is FQGNSA. Trimming took off 7 bases at V and 0 bases at J, with 12 bases between the two ends. The CDR3 runs 14 residues. Combining the CDR3 with reference TRBV7-2 and TRBJ1-1 gives the whole variable domain GAGVSQSPSNKVTEKGKDVELRCDPISGHTALYWYRQSLGQGLEFLIYFQGNSAPDKSGLPSDRFSAERTGGSVSTLTIQRTQQEDSAVYLCASKETAMNTEAFFGQGTRLTVV.

CDR3: CASSLQVPNTEAFF. CDR3 nucleotide sequence: TGTGCCAGCAGCCTCCAGGTACCGAACACTGAAGCTTTCTTT. The chain recombines TRBV7-8 with TRBJ1-1; D is uncertain. Germline V gene lookup returns CDR1 SGHVS and CDR2 FQNEAQ. Trimming took 5 bases from V and 1 from J, leaving 11 bases between them. This CDR3 has 14 residues.

This rearrangement joins TRBV3-1 (or the pseudogene TRBV3-2) to TRBJ2-7; a possible D gene is TRBD1 (5 bases). Germline lookup yields CDR1 LGHDT and CDR2 YNNKEL (reference sequence). Trimming took 0 bases from V and 9 from J, leaving 12 bases between them. CDR3 length: 13 amino acids. The CDR3 DNA reads as TGTGCCAGCAGCCAAGACCAGGGATCGGGGCAGTACTTC. This encodes CASSQDQGSGQYF.